This T cell receptor (beta chain) was captured in a study of blood T cell repertoires in COVID-19. Study background: Some COVID-19 samples were acute and others convalescent; all came from the United States, Italy and Spain. Sample material is recorded as cDNA or gDNA derived from T cells, B-cell-depleted T cells, or PBMCs.

In the authors' methods: The assay estimated nucleated cells by amplifying reference gene primers. Profiling relied on immunoSEQ multiplex PCR, and the TCRdb table lists in-frame clones only, not all of them. V and J calls and clone size are those listed in that table; D and trimming were worked out from the DNA. This table holds around 130,000 clones, roughly 84% found once. CDR3 length: 15 residues. The V gene end was trimmed by 3 bases and the J gene end by 6 bases; junction bases not matched to a gene: 6. Per germline, CDR1 SGHTA and CDR2 FQGNSA. This receptor was identified in a man aged 55-75 years with acute or convalescent COVID-19. This chain links TRBV7-2 with TRBJ2-1, with 9 bases fitting TRBD2. Sequencing was done on a sample of peripheral blood. The CDR3, as DNA: TGTGCCAGCAGCTTGACTAGCGGAGCCTCCAATGAGCAGTTCTTC. It translates to CASSLTSGASNEQFF.